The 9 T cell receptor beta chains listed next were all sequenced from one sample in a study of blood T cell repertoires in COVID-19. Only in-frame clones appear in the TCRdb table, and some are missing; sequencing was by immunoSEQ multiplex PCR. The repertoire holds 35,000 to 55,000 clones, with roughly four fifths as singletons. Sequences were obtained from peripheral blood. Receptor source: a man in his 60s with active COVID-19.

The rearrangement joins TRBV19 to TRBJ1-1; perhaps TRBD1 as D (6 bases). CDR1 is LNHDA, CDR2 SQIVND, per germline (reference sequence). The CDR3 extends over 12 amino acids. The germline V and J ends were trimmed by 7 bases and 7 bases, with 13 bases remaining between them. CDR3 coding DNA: TGTGCCAGTATTTCGGACAGCCTTGAAGCTTTCTTT. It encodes CASISDSLEAFF. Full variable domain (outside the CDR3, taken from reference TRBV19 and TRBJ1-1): DGGITQSPKYLFRKEGQNVTLSCEQNLNHDAMYWYRQDPGQGLRLIYYSQIVNDFQKGDIAEGYSVSREKKESFPLTVTSAQKNPTAFYLCASISDSLEAFFGQGTRLTVV.

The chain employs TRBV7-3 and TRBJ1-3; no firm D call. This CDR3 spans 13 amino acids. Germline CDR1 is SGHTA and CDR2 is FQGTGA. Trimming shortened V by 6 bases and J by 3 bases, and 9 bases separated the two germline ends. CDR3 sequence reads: CASSLGGGNTIYF. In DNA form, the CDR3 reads TGTGCCAGCAGTTTAGGAGGTGGAAACACCATATATTTT. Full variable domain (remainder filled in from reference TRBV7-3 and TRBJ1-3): GAGVSQTPSNKVTEKGKYVELRCDPISGHTALYWYRQSLGQGPEFLIYFQGTGAADDSGLPNDRFFAVRPEGSVSTLKIQRTERGDSAVYLCASSLGGGNTIYFGEGSWLTVV.

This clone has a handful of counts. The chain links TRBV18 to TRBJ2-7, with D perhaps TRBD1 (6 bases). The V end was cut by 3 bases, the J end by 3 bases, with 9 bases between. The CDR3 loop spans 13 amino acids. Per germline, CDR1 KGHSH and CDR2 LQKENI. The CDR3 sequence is CASSPNRDYEQYF. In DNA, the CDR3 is TGTGCCAGCTCACCGAACAGGGACTACGAGCAGTACTTC.

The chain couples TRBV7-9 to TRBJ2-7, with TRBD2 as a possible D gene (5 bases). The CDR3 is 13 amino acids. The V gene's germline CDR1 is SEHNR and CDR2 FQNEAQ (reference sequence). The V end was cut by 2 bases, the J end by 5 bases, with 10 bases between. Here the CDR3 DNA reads TGTGCCAGCAGCTTATCGGGGTTAAACGAGCAGTACTTC. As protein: CASSLSGLNEQYF.

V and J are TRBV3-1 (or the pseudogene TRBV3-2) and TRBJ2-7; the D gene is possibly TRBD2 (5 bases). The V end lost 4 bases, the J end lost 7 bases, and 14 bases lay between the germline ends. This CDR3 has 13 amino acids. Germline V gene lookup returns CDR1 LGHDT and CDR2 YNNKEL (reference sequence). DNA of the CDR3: TGTGCCAGCAGCCGCCATGACACGGGGGAGCAGTACTTC. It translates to CASSRHDTGEQYF.

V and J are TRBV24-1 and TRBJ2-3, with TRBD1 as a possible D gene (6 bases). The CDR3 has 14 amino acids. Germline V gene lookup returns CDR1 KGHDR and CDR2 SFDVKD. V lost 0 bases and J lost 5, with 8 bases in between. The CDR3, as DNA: TGTGCCACCAGTGATTTGCAACAGGGAGATACGCAGTATTTT. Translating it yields CATSDLQQGDTQYF.

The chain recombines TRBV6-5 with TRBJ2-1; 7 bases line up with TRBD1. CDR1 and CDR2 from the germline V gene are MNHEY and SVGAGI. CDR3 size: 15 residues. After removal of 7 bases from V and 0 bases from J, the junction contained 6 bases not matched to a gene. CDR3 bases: TGTGCCAGCACCCCGGACAGGCTCTCCTACAATGAGCAGTTCTTC. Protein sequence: CASTPDRLSYNEQFF.

CDR3 loop: CASSFSSQGGSYEQYF. CDR3 nucleotides: TGCGCCAGCAGCTTTTCTTCCCAGGGAGGTTCCTACGAGCAGTACTTC. This chain links TRBV5-1 with TRBJ2-7; D is perhaps TRBD2 (6 bases). V gave up 2 bases and J gave up 1 base, with 16 bases separating them. The length of the CDR3 is 16 residues. Germline-derived CDR1 and CDR2 are SGHRS and YFSETQ.

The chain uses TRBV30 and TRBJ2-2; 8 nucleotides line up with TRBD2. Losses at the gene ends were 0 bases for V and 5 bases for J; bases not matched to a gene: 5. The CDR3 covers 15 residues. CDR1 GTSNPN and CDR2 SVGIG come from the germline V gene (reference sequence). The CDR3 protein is CAWSVSGSRTGELFF. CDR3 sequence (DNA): TGTGCCTGGAGTGTAAGCGGGAGTAGAACCGGGGAGCTGTTTTTT.